Below are 10 T cell receptor beta chains sequenced from a single sample in a study of tumor-infiltrating lymphocytes in localized non-small cell lung cancer. Only in-frame clones appear in the TCRdb table, and some are missing; sequencing was by immunoSEQ multiplex PCR. Of 15,000 or so clones listed, about 42% are singletons. Input material: lung tumor tissue. The receptors derive from a human donor with non-small cell lung cancer.

The V call is TRBV27, the J call TRBJ2-1; TRBD2 aligns across 9 bases. The CDR3 contains 14 residues. The junction had 3 bases not matched to a gene; V was cut back by 6 bases and J by 3 bases. Germline CDR1 MNHEY, CDR2 SMNVEV (reference sequence). The CDR3 nucleotides are TGTGCCAGCAGGGCGGGGGGGGGCTACAATGAGCAGTTCTTC. It specifies CASRAGGGYNEQFF.

The chain joins TRBV25-1 to TRBJ2-7, with D perhaps matching TRBD2 (5 bases). Germline values: CDR1 MGHDK, CDR2 SYGVNS. The CDR3 is 11 residues long. Trimming shortened V by 4 bases and J by 9 bases, and 10 bases separated the two germline ends. The CDR3 reads CASSGGDGQYF. The CDR3 bases are TGTGCCAGCAGTGGGGGAGACGGGCAGTACTTC.

The J gene is TRBJ1-2, the V gene TRBV20-1; D call uncertain. This CDR3 is 11 amino acids long. Germline CDR1 and CDR2: DFQATT and SNEGSKA (reference sequence). The CDR3 nucleotides read TGCAGGGATAAGAACACGGGTGGCTACACCTTC. It specifies CRDKNTGGYTF.

V usage is TRBV6-5 and J usage is TRBJ2-7; TRBD2 might be the D (6 bases). The CDR3 is 13 amino acids. The V gene's germline CDR1 is MNHEY and CDR2 SVGAGI. The DNA of the CDR3 is TGTGTGGTAGGTGGAGGGGCTGCCTACGAGCAGTACTTC. It specifies CVVGGGAAYEQYF.

This chain joins TRBV7-9 and TRBJ2-7; TRBD1 might be the D (6 bases). V was clipped by 7 bases and J by 0 bases, with 13 bases between them. Looked up from germline, CDR1 is SEHNR and CDR2 is FQNEAQ (reference sequence). The CDR3 sequence is 14 residues long. CDR3 protein: CASTVGAASYEQYF. In DNA form, the CDR3 reads TGTGCCAGCACCGTGGGGGCAGCCTCCTACGAGCAGTACTTC.

This sequence joins TRBV5-6 and TRBJ2-7; D call uncertain. The CDR3 totals 11 residues. CDR1 SGHDT and CDR2 YYEEEE come from the germline V gene. V lost 5 bases to trimming and J lost 6 bases, with 9 bases between them. DNA for the CDR3: TGTGCCAGCAGTCGACGGCTCGAGCAGTACTTC. This gives the protein CASSRRLEQYF.

The chain has TRBV28 and TRBJ1-2, with TRBD1 as a possible D gene (6 bases). The CDR3 has 15 residues. Trimming pared 0 bases from V and 0 bases from J, leaving 8 bases between. From germline, CDR1 is MDHEN and CDR2 SYDVKM. The CDR3 nucleotides are TGTGCCAGCAGTTTATGGGACAGAACTAACTATGGCTACACCTTC. It translates to CASSLWDRTNYGYTF.

The chain is built from TRBV7-9 and TRBJ2-3; possible D gene TRBD1, 6 bases. This CDR3 is built from 15 residues. Germline CDR1 and CDR2: SEHNR and FQNEAQ (reference sequence). Trimming removed 2 bases at V and 1 base at J, with 10 bases between. CDR3 sequence: CASSLLGGGTDTQYF. The CDR3 DNA is TGTGCCAGCAGCTTATTAGGGGGAGGCACAGATACGCAGTATTTT.

In this sample, this clone turned up many times. The rearrangement uses TRBV18 and TRBJ1-1, with TRBD1 identical over 7 bases. Germline CDR1 KGHSH, CDR2 LQKENI. The CDR3 totals 14 residues. V was clipped by 3 bases and J by 5 bases; unmatched bases: 6. In DNA, the CDR3 is TGTGCCAGCTCACCCCAAGGGGACAGTACTGAAGCTTTCTTT. It is translated as CASSPQGDSTEAFF. The full variable domain, in which reference TRBV18 and TRBJ1-1 provide the parts outside the CDR3, is NAGVMQNPRHLVRRRGQEARLRCSPMKGHSHVYWYRQLPEEGLKFMVYLQKENIIDESGMPKERFSAEFPKEGPSILRIQQVVRGDSAAYFCASSPQGDSTEAFFGQGTRLTVV.

This clone was counted only a few times. DNA of the CDR3: TGTGCCACCCGGCAGTTTGAGACGAACACTGAAGCTTTCTTT. Its protein is CATRQFETNTEAFF. The genes are TRBV6-5 and TRBJ1-1; no clear D. Trimming pared 10 bases from V and 1 base from J, leaving 16 bases between. Per the germline V gene, CDR1 is MNHEY and CDR2 is SVGAGI. The CDR3 is made up of 14 amino acids.